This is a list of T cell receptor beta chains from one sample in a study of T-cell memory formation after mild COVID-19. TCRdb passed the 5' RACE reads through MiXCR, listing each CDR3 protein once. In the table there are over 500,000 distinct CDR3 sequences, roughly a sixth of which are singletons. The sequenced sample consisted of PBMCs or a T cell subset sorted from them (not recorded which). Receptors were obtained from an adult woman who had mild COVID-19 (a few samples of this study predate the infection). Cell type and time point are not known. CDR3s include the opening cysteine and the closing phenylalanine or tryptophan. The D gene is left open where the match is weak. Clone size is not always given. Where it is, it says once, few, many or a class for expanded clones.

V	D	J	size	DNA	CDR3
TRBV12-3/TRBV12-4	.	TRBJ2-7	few	TGTGCCAGCAGTCAGGCCAGGACTCGAGGACGCTCCTACGAGCAGTACTTC	CASSQARTRGRSYEQYF
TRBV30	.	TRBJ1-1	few	TGTGCCTTTACGACCGACTTGAGGACTGAAGCTTTCTTT	CAFTTDLRTEAFF
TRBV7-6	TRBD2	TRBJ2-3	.	TGTGCCAGCAGCTTTAACGGGGGGGCCGCAGATACGCAGTATTTT	CASSFNGGAADTQYF
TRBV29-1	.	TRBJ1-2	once	TGCAGCGTCGTCGGGCCGTCCGGGGCCGGTGGCTACACCTTC	CSVVGPSGAGGYTF
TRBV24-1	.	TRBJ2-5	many	TGTGCCAGCGAAGTGGGAGAGACCCAGTACTTC	CASEVGETQYF
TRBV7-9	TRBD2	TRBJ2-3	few	TGTGCCAGCAGCTTGGGGGGGTATGGCCGGACTAGCGCTTCAGATACGCAGTATTTT	CASSLGGYGRTSASDTQYF
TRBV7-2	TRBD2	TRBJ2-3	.	TGTGCCAGCAGCTTAGCGAGAAGCGGGAGTGCGGATACGCAGTATTTT	CASSLARSGSADTQYF
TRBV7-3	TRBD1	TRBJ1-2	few	TGTGCCAGCAGCTTAAACTCCGGGACAGACAAAGACTACACCTTC	CASSLNSGTDKDYTF
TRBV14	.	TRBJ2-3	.	TGTGCCAGCAGCCAGGAATCTAGCCCTCTCAACACAGATACGCAGTATTTT	CASSQESSPLNTDTQYF
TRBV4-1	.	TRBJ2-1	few	TGCGCCAGCAGCCAAGTGGGCGCGGGCCTCCTGGGGAATGAGCAGTTCTTC	CASSQVGAGLLGNEQFF
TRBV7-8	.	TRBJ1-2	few	TGTGCCAGCAGCTTATGGGCCGATAACTATGGCTACACCTTC	CASSLWADNYGYTF
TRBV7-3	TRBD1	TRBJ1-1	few	TGTGCCAGCAGCTTAACCTCCGGGACAGGTTTGACTGAAGCTTTCTTT	CASSLTSGTGLTEAFF
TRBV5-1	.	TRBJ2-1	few	TGCGCCAGCAGCCCCTTCGGTATAGCGGTCGTCAATGAGCAGTTCTTC	CASSPFGIAVVNEQFF
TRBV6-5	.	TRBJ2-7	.	TGTGCCAGCAGTTACTCTGGGAGGACCCCTATCCTAGACGAGCAGTACTTC	CASSYSGRTPILDEQYF
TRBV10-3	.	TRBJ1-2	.	TGTGCCATCAGTGATTTAGGGGACTATGGCTACACCTTC	CAISDLGDYGYTF
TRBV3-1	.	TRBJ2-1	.	TGTGCCAGCAGCCAAGTGAGGCAGGCTGAGCAGTTCTTC	CASSQVRQAEQFF
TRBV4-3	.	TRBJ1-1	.	TGCGCCAGCAGCCAGGAATATTTCGGGAGGGTATCGAACACTGAAGCTTTCTTT	CASSQEYFGRVSNTEAFF
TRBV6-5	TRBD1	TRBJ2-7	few	TGTGCCAGCAGTTACTCGGGGACAGGGGTCCACGAGCAGTACTTC	CASSYSGTGVHEQYF
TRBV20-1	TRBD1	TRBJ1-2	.	TGCAGTGCTAGAGAACCCGGGACAGGGTGGTACGGCTACACCTTC	CSAREPGTGWYGYTF
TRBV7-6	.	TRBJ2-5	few	TGTGCCAGCAGCCCCTTGGCGCAGACCCAGTACTTC	CASSPLAQTQYF
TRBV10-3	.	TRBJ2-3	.	TGTGCCATCAGTTTTTCTTCGGGTGATACGCAGTATTTT	CAISFSSGDTQYF
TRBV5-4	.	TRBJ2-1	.	TGTGCCAGCAGCTTGGCCTCGGGTACTGAGCAGTTCTTC	CASSLASGTEQFF
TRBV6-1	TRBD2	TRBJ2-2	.	TGTGCCAGCACCCGGGGTCTAGCGGGGGGAACCGGGGAGCTGTTTTTT	CASTRGLAGGTGELFF
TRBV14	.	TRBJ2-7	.	TGTGCCAGCAGTCTTGGGGGGACCTCTCGCGACGAGCAGTACTTC	CASSLGGTSRDEQYF
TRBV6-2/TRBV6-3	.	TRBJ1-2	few	TGTGCCAGCAGTTACTCCGGAGCTAGAGACTATGGCTACACCTTC	CASSYSGARDYGYTF
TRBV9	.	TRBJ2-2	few	TGTGCCAGCAGCGTACCCAGGGGCGGTCTAAGCAGCACCGGGGAGCTGTTTTTT	CASSVPRGGLSSTGELFF
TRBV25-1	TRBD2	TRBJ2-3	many	TGTGCCAGCAGTGAGGGCCGGACTCGGGGAGGACTAGCGACAAGCACAGATACGCAGTATTTT	CASSEGRTRGGLATSTDTQYF
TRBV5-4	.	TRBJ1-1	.	TGTGCCAGCAGCTTGGCCGTGGGGGCCAGGAACACTGAAGCTTTCTTT	CASSLAVGARNTEAFF
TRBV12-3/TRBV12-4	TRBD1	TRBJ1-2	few	TGTGCCAGCAGTTTTAACAGGGGGGCTGGCTACACCTTC	CASSFNRGAGYTF
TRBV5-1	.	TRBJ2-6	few	TGCGCCAGCAGCTTGTCTCCCAACTCTGGGGCCAACGTCCTGACTTTC	CASSLSPNSGANVLTF
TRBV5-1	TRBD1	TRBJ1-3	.	TGCGCCAGCAGCCTTCGACAGGGAGGTAACACCATATATTTT	CASSLRQGGNTIYF
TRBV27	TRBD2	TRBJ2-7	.	TGTGCCAGCGTAGCGGGGCCCAGCTCCTACGAGCAGTACTTC	CASVAGPSSYEQYF
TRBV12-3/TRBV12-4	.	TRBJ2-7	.	TGTGCCAGCACGGCGGGTGAAGTATCCTACGAGCAGTACTTC	CASTAGEVSYEQYF
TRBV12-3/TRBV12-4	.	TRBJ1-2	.	TGTGCCAGCAGATCACGGTTATATGGCTACACCTTC	CASRSRLYGYTF
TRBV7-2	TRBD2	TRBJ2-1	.	TGTGCCAGCAGCCGTAGCGGGCGGGTGTTCGATGAGCAGTTCTTC	CASSRSGRVFDEQFF
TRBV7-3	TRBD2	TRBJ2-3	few	TGTGCCAGCAGCCCGTTTGCCGGAGCGGGAGTAGGTACGCAGTATTTT	CASSPFAGAGVGTQYF
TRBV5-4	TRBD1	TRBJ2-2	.	TGTGCCAGCAGCAACAGACAGGGTCGTGGCGGGGAGCTGTTTTTT	CASSNRQGRGGELFF
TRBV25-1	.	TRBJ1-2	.	TGTGCCAGTTGGGACGGAGGAGGCTATGGCTACACCTTC	CASWDGGGYGYTF
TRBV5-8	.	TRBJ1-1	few	TGTGCCAGCAGCTGGGGTACTAGCGAAGCTTTCTTT	CASSWGTSEAFF
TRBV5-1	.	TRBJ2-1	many	TGCGCCAGCAGCCCCAGGGCGGGGAGCTCCTACAATGAGCAGTTCTTC	CASSPRAGSSYNEQFF
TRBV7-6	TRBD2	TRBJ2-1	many	TGTGCCAGCAGCTTAGTCCCGGGACTAGCGGGAGGGCACCACAATGAGCAGTTCTTC	CASSLVPGLAGGHHNEQFF
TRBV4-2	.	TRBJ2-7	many	TGTGCCAGCAGCCAAGGCTGGCCCGGGGGAAGCTCCTACGAGCAGTACTTC	CASSQGWPGGSSYEQYF
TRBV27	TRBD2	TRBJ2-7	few	TGTGCCAGCAGTTTATACGAGGGAGGGCGTTCCTACGAGCAGTACTTC	CASSLYEGGRSYEQYF
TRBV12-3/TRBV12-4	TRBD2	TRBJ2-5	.	TGTGCCAGCAGTTCCACTAGCGGACTAAGATTGGAGACCCAGTACTTC	CASSSTSGLRLETQYF
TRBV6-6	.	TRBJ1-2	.	TGTGCCAGCATGAGCCAGACCTATGGCTACACCTTC	CASMSQTYGYTF
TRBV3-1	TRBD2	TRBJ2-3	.	TGTGCCAGCAGCCAGCGGGGGGGCCTCTCAGATACGCAGTATTTT	CASSQRGGLSDTQYF
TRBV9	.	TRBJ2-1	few	TGTGCCAGCAGCGTAGGGGTTCACAATGAGCAGTTCTTC	CASSVGVHNEQFF
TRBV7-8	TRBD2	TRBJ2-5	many	TGTGCCAGCAGCTTCCTAGCGGGGGGCCCAATCCAAGAGACCCAGTACTTC	CASSFLAGGPIQETQYF